The 18 T cell receptor beta chains listed next were all sequenced from one sample in a study of tumor and adjacent non-tumor tissue in lung cancer. A modified ARM-PCR protocol with three rounds of nested PCR amplified TCRbeta. Each CDR3 protein gets one entry after TCRdb re-called the multiplex PCR reads with MiXCR. Of over 85,000 distinct CDR3 sequences listed, about 87% are singletons. The template was RNA from unsorted bulk tissue. The sample was lung tumor tissue. All receptors come from a man between 65 and 85 years old with non-small cell lung cancer.

To note about this clonotype: A read error may produce the germline difference seen at one junction end. In DNA, the CDR3 is TGTGTCAGCAGCGCGCTCGGCAGGGACTACGAGCAGCACTTC. Amino acid sequence: CVSSALGRDYEQHF. The rearrangement links TRBV5-4 to TRBJ2-7; 7 nucleotides agree with TRBD2. The CDR3 has 14 residues. The germline V gene encodes CDR1 SGHNT and CDR2 YYREEE (reference sequence).

This clonotype was recorded once. The CDR3 ends on some other residue instead of the conserved phenylalanine or tryptophan, so this is likely a read error. The genes are TRBV12-3 or TRBV12-4 and TRBJ1-5, with D possibly matching TRBD1 (5 bases). V dropped 5 bases and J dropped 5 bases, with 13 bases sitting between them. The CDR3 is 14 amino acids. The CDR3 DNA reads as TGTGCCAGCAGTGGACGCAGGGAACATCAGCCCCAGCATCTT. Protein sequence: CASSGRREHQPQHL.

Notes on this clonotype: At one end the junction does not follow the germline gene, possibly because of a read error. CDR3 nucleotides: TGTACCAGCAGTTTCTCCAGCAGGAGAGGAACAGATAGGCAGTATTTT. Its translation is CTSSFSSRRGTDRQYF. The chain links TRBV28 to TRBJ2-3; D uncertain. Germline CDR1 is MDHEN and CDR2 is SYDVKM. The CDR3 is 16 residues long. The full variable domain, completed using reference TRBV28 and TRBJ2-3, is DVKVTQSSRYLVKRTGEKVFLECVQDMDHENMFWYRQDPGLGLRLIYFSYDVKMKEKGDIPEGYSVSREKKERFSLILESASTNQTSMYLCTSSFSSRRGTDRQYFGPGTRLTVL.

On this clonotype itself: Without the conserved terminal phenylalanine or tryptophan, this CDR3 likely stems from a read error. The J gene is TRBJ2-5, the V gene TRBV12-3 or TRBV12-4; 7 bases agree with TRBD1. The CDR3 length is 14 residues. The CDR3, as DNA: TGTGCCAGGAGTTTTAGGGACAGACAAGAGACCCAGTACCCC. It is translated as CARSFRDRQETQYP.

Details on this clonotype: The germline gene is not matched at one end of the junction; a read error may be the cause. The chain recombines TRBV12-3 or TRBV12-4 with TRBJ2-1, with a tentative D call TRBD1 (6 bases). There are 15 residues in the CDR3. In DNA, the CDR3 is TGTACCAGTACCCAACTGGACAGCTCCTACAATGAGCAGTTCTTC. This translates into CTSTQLDSSYNEQFF.

This clonotype appeared many times. The chain has TRBV10-2 and TRBJ2-3, with D possibly TRBD1 on 6 matching bases. Per the germline V gene, CDR1 is WSHSY and CDR2 is SAAADI. Trimming took 7 bases from V and 2 from J, leaving 13 bases between them. The CDR3 is 14 residues long. The CDR3 here is CASTKGEFTDTQYF. The CDR3 DNA sequence: TGCGCCAGCACCAAGGGGGAATTCACAGATACGCAGTATTTT.

For this clonotype: Possible read error: a much larger clone is one base away. The rearrangement uses TRBV6-4 and TRBJ2-1, with TRBD2 as a possible D gene (5 bases). Looked up from germline, CDR1 is MRHNA and CDR2 is SNTAGT. The CDR3 runs to 13 residues. The CDR3 region is CTSSPSNRGEQFF. CDR3 nucleotides: TGTACCAGCAGCCCTAGCAACCGCGGTGAGCAGTTCTTC.

As concerns this clonotype: The junction differs from germline at one of its ends, possibly a read error. This CDR3 is CVSSGTGLSITEAFF. The CDR3 DNA is TGTGTCAGCAGCGGGACAGGTTTGTCGATCACTGAAGCTTTCTTT. This chain connects TRBV5-6 to TRBJ1-1; 8 bases map to TRBD1. Germline lookup yields CDR1 SGHDT and CDR2 YYEEEE. The CDR3 has 15 residues. Complete variable domain (other parts from reference TRBV5-6 and TRBJ1-1): DAGVTQSPTHLIKTRGQQVTLRCSPKSGHDTVSWYQQALGQGPQFIFQYYEEEERQRGNFPDRFSGHQFPNYSSELNVNALLLGDSALYLCVSSGTGLSITEAFFGQGTRLTVV.

About this clonotype itself: Lacking the conserved final phenylalanine or tryptophan, this CDR3 likely reflects a read error. The chain is built from TRBV6-1 and TRBJ2-1; possibly TRBD2 for D (5 bases). Germline-derived CDR1 and CDR2 are MNHNS and SASEGT. This CDR3 is 14 amino acids long. The CDR3 is CAISEAAGSNEQFL. CDR3 nucleotide sequence: TGTGCCATCAGTGAAGCGGCAGGAAGTAATGAGCAGTTCTTA.

Ten or more counts support this clonotype. V gene TRBV7-9 combines with J gene TRBJ1-5, with 9 positions matching TRBD1. This CDR3 has 16 amino acids. V lost 1 base, J lost 4 bases, and 5 bases stayed unmatched. Germline V lookup: CDR1 SEHNR, CDR2 FQNEAQ (reference sequence). The CDR3 loop reads CASSLGIGQGNQPQHF. The DNA for the CDR3 is TGTGCCAGCAGCTTAGGAATTGGACAGGGGAATCAGCCCCAGCATTTT.

Remarks on this clonotype: The germline gene is not matched at one end of the junction; a read error may be the cause. The chain has TRBV20-1 and TRBJ2-7, with D possibly matching TRBD2 (6 bases). Germline CDR1 DFQATT, CDR2 SNEGSKA (reference sequence). CDR3 size: 11 residues. CDR3 region: CSARDFYEQYF. As DNA, the CDR3 is TGTAGTGCCCGGGACTTCTACGAGCAGTACTTC.

This clonotype has at least ten counts. The V gene is TRBV28, the J gene TRBJ2-1; 10 bases map to TRBD2. V dropped 1 base and J dropped 7; count of bases not matched to a gene: 4. This CDR3 comprises 15 residues. Germline V gene sequence: CDR1 MDHEN, CDR2 SYDVKM. CDR3 in DNA: TGTGCCAGCAGTTTATTAGCGGGAGGTCAAAATGAGCAGTTCTTC. This encodes CASSLLAGGQNEQFF.

Points on this clonotype: The conserved closing phenylalanine or tryptophan is absent in this CDR3, likely reflecting a read error. This chain joins TRBV29-1 and TRBJ1-3, with D unresolved. The CDR3 runs to 12 residues. Germline V lookup: CDR1 SQVTM, CDR2 ANQGSEA. The CDR3, as DNA: TGTAGCGTTGAGGGCTTCGGAAACACCATATATCTT. It encodes CSVEGFGNTIYL.

The CDR3 nucleotides are TGCCCCTGCAGAAGGGGCCAGGGCCTCTCTGGAAACACCATATATTTT. As protein: CPCRRGQGLSGNTIYF. This sequence joins TRBV4-1 and TRBJ1-3, with D possibly matching TRBD1 (5 bases). The CDR3 runs 16 residues. CDR1 is MGHRA, CDR2 YSYEKL, per germline.

Note on this clonotype: Since a much larger clone is just one base distant, this may be a read error. The chain combines TRBV6-2 or TRBV6-3 with TRBJ1-1; D is possibly TRBD1 (5 bases). This CDR3 spans 15 amino acids. CDR1 and CDR2 (germline): MNHEY, SVGEGT. The CDR3 coding sequence is TGTGTCAGCACTGTTCAGGGTTCAGGACTGTGGGAAGCTTTCTTT. Translated, it gives CVSTVQGSGLWEAFF.

Concerning this clonotype itself: A junction boundary mismatches the germline segment, possibly from a read error. V gene TRBV12-3 or TRBV12-4 combines with J gene TRBJ2-3; D uncertain. The end of the DNA is better explained by TRBJ1-5, so the J call may be wrong. This CDR3 has 11 residues. CDR3 loop: CTSSFRATQHF. The CDR3 DNA is TGTACCAGCAGTTTCAGAGCAACGCAGCATTTT.

This chain joins TRBV10-3 and TRBJ2-5, with D perhaps assigned TRBD1 or TRBD2 (5 bases each). The CDR3 length is 16 residues. In germline, CDR1 is ENHRY, CDR2 SYGVKD. Trimming removed 7 bases from V and 9 bases from J, with 27 bases in between. The CDR3 spells CAITIERGPLSGSQYF. The CDR3 DNA is TGTGCCATCACGATCGAACGGGGCCCTTTGTCAGGGTCCCAGTACTTC.

The V gene is TRBV7-8, the J gene TRBJ2-3; 13 positions agree with TRBD2. In germline, CDR1 is SGHVS, CDR2 FQNEAQ. This CDR3 spans 18 amino acids. Trimming removed 5 bases from V and 2 bases from J; junction bases left unmatched: 10. The CDR3 loop is CASSLRTSGSANTDTQYF. CDR3 in DNA: TGTGCCAGCAGCCTACGGACTAGCGGGAGTGCTAACACAGATACGCAGTATTTT.